Presented here are 7 T cell receptor beta chains from one specimen sequenced in a study of blood T cell repertoires in COVID-19. Produced via immunoSEQ multiplex PCR; TCRdb's table is partial and in-frame only. The sample yields about 150,000 clones, around 84% seen once. Input material: peripheral blood. These receptors were collected from an elderly man with acute or convalescent COVID-19.

This clone occurred a few times. This chain links TRBV28 with TRBJ2-7; D call uncertain. Germline V gene data show CDR1 as MDHEN and CDR2 as SYDVKM. V lost 2 bases and J lost 2, with 4 bases in between. CDR3 length: 12 amino acids. CDR3 DNA sequence: TGTGCCAGCAGTTTAGGCACCTACGAGCAGTACGTC. Translating it yields CASSLGTYEQYV.

The CDR3 loop is CASRDSISGNTIYF. The CDR3 DNA reads as TGTGCCAGCAGGGACAGTATTTCTGGAAACACCATATATTTT. The chain combines TRBV6-5 with TRBJ1-3; tentative D call: TRBD1 (6 bases). The CDR3 totals 14 residues. Germline lookup yields CDR1 MNHEY and CDR2 SVGAGI. Trimming stripped 6 bases from V and 1 base from J, with 10 bases between.

Details on this clone: The sample has other DNA sequences that encode this CDR3 too. This chain links TRBV9 with TRBJ2-2; D might be TRBD1 (6 bases). The CDR3 is made up of 14 amino acids. Germline-derived CDR1 and CDR2 are SGDLS and YYNGEE. Trimming pared 0 bases from V and 8 bases from J, leaving 11 bases between. The CDR3 reads CASSVVGARGELFF. CDR3 nucleotides: TGTGCCAGCAGCGTAGTGGGGGCTCGTGGGGAGCTGTTTTTT.

The genes are TRBV27 and TRBJ2-3; D perhaps matches TRBD2 (5 bases). The germline V gene encodes CDR1 MNHEY and CDR2 SMNVEV (reference sequence). V was clipped by 6 bases and J by 6 bases, with 19 bases between them. This CDR3 is 15 amino acids long. The CDR3 DNA is TGTGCCAGCAGCCACCCCGGGATCTATGAGGATACGCAGTATTTT. Translation gives CASSHPGIYEDTQYF.

The chain employs TRBV5-1 and TRBJ1-1; 7 nucleotides match TRBD1. With V trimmed by 3 bases and J by 1 base, 3 bases remained unmatched. The CDR3 consists of 14 residues. The germline CDR1 and CDR2 sequences are SGHRS and YFSETQ. Here the CDR3 DNA reads TGCGCCAGCAGCTGGGGACAGACGAACACTGAAGCTTTCTTT. Translating it yields CASSWGQTNTEAFF.

This clone was picked up a small number of times. The rearrangement joins TRBV6-5 to TRBJ1-4, with 10 positions matching TRBD1. Per the germline V gene, CDR1 is MNHEY and CDR2 is SVGAGI. Trimming cost V 6 bases and J 5 bases; bases outside gene matches: 3. There are 14 residues in the CDR3. Here the CDR3 reads CASRGDRGNEKLFF. The CDR3 nucleotides read TGTGCCAGCAGGGGGGACAGGGGCAATGAAAAACTGTTTTTT.

The rearrangement links TRBV11-2 to TRBJ2-5; D may be TRBD2 (6 bases). Trimming took 1 base from V and 3 from J, leaving 6 bases between them. The CDR3 is made up of 13 amino acids. The germline gives CDR1 SGHAT, CDR2 FQNNGV. CDR3 sequence (DNA): TGTGCCAGCAGCTTAGGACTAGAAGAGACCCAGTACTTC. Its translation is CASSLGLEETQYF.